The sequence of this TCR beta chain was determined in a study of cytomegalovirus exposure and HLA in healthy donors. The study ran its PCR with 60 Vbeta and 13 Jbeta primers. In the original processing: As a later analysis found, there were 70 million to 90 million unique TCR beta chains, of which roughly 11 million were shared. Using immunoSEQ multiplex PCR, the repertoire was profiled, and TCRdb retains in-frame clones only, with some absent. Clonal size and the V and J genes are those of that table, whereas D and trimming came from the DNA. The table lists about 210,000 clones, about 77% of them singletons. As for this clone: The antigen remains undetermined.

Broader study findings: Later analysis placed DRB1 highest and HLA-C lowest in TCR association rates, which differed by HLA locus.

CDR3 length equals 15 residues. Germline loops: CDR1 LGHNA, CDR2 YNFKEQ. V lost 0 bases and J lost 4; bases outside the gene matches: 3. The rearrangement links TRBV4-2 to TRBJ1-2, with 9 nucleotides matching TRBD1. The receptor's source is a boy aged 5-17 years in good health and CMV-seronegative. The sample comprised PBMCs. CDR3 in DNA: TGTGCCAGCAGCCAAGATCGGGGACAGGGCTATGGCTACACCTTC. This sequence encodes CASSQDRGQGYGYTF.